These 30 T cell receptor beta chains were all obtained from the same sample, sequenced in a study of blood T cell repertoires in COVID-19. The method was immunoSEQ multiplex PCR; TCRdb's version includes in-frame clones alone and lacks a portion of them. The table includes approximately 150,000 clones, 88% detected once. Specimen: peripheral blood. These receptors were obtained from a man over 45 who had recovered from COVID-19.

The V and J genes are TRBV18 and TRBJ1-3; TRBD1 might be the D (5 bases). V was trimmed by 1 base and J by 2 bases, leaving 9 bases between them. The germline CDR1 and CDR2 sequences are KGHSH and LQKENI. The CDR3 extends over 15 amino acids. The CDR3 nucleotides are TGTGCCAGCTCACCACAAGGCAGGGCTGGAAACACCATATATTTT. Translated, it gives CASSPQGRAGNTIYF. Full variable domain (outside the CDR3, taken from reference TRBV18 and TRBJ1-3): NAGVMQNPRHLVRRRGQEARLRCSPMKGHSHVYWYRQLPEEGLKFMVYLQKENIIDESGMPKERFSAEFPKEGPSILRIQQVVRGDSAAYFCASSPQGRAGNTIYFGEGSWLTVV.

The DNA for the CDR3 is TGTGCCAGCAGCTCTCGGCAGGGTTTTTCCGTTGGCTATGGCTACACCTTC. This codes for CASSSRQGFSVGYGYTF. This chain connects TRBV7-3 to TRBJ1-2, with D possibly being TRBD1 (5 bases). This CDR3 has 17 residues. V was pared by 4 bases and J by 4 bases, with 22 bases between. In germline, CDR1 is SGHTA, CDR2 FQGTGA.

The chain carries TRBV28 and TRBJ1-2; D gene ambiguous. The V gene's germline CDR1 is MDHEN and CDR2 SYDVKM. Trimming stripped 5 bases from V and 4 bases from J, with 8 bases between. The CDR3 covers 12 residues. The CDR3 DNA is TGTGCCAGCAGTACGGGTTTCTATGGCTACACCTTC. This sequence encodes CASSTGFYGYTF.

The genes are TRBV27 and TRBJ2-6; 10 bases are a match to TRBD1. CDR1 is MNHEY and CDR2 is SMNVEV in the germline V gene (reference sequence). This CDR3 comprises 18 residues. After removal of 1 base from V and 1 base from J, the junction contained 4 bases not matched to a gene. CDR3 coding DNA: TGTGCCAGCAGTTTATGGGGGACAGGGGTGTCTGGGGCCAACGTCCTGACTTTC. Its protein is CASSLWGTGVSGANVLTF.

The V gene is TRBV6-6, the J gene TRBJ2-7; weak D call: TRBD1 (6 bases). CDR3 length equals 13 residues. The germline V gene encodes CDR1 MNHNY and CDR2 SVGAGI (reference sequence). V was trimmed by 6 bases and J by 5 bases, leaving 14 bases between them. The CDR3, as DNA: TGTGCCAGCAGCCTCACAGGGATCGACGAGCAGTACTTC. Protein: CASSLTGIDEQYF.

J is TRBJ1-1 and V is TRBV6-5, with 7 bases fitting TRBD1. CDR1 and CDR2 from the germline V gene are MNHEY and SVGAGI. The CDR3 has 12 amino acids. V gave up 5 bases and J gave up 8 bases; unmatched junction bases: 5. Written as DNA, the CDR3 is TGTGCCAGCAGTAAACAGGGGAGGGAAGCTTTCTTT. Residues: CASSKQGREAFF.

This clone was found once. The rearrangement uses TRBV27 and TRBJ2-1, with TRBD2 identical over 13 bases. The V segment lost 5 bases and the J segment 7 bases; nucleotides outside the gene matches: 8. The CDR3 is made up of 16 amino acids. CDR1 MNHEY and CDR2 SMNVEV come from the germline V gene (reference sequence). CDR3 sequence (DNA): TGTGCCAGCAGTCCCCGTGGGACTAGCGGGACTAATGAGCAGTTCTTC. Its protein is CASSPRGTSGTNEQFF.

The chain carries TRBV5-5 and TRBJ1-4, with a weak D call TRBD1 (5 bases). V lost 2 bases and J lost 5, with 13 bases in between. This CDR3 comprises 15 residues. Germline CDR1 and CDR2: SGHKS and YYEKEE (reference sequence). CDR3 DNA: TGTGCCAGCAGCTTCACCGGGACTTCCAATGAAAAACTGTTTTTT. This codes for CASSFTGTSNEKLFF.

The chain carries TRBV5-1 and TRBJ1-5; 7 bases match TRBD1. CDR3 length: 14 residues. Germline V gene data show CDR1 as SGHRS and CDR2 as YFSETQ. V lost 0 bases and J lost 4; bases outside the gene matches: 1. DNA of the CDR3: TGCGCCAGCAGCTTGGGGGACAGAAATCAGCCCCAGCATTTT. It is translated as CASSLGDRNQPQHF. The entire variable domain, with the rest obtained from reference TRBV5-1 and TRBJ1-5, is as follows: KAGVTQTPRYLIKTRGQQVTLSCSPISGHRSVSWYQQTPGQGLQFLFEYFSETQRNKGNFPGRFSGRQFSNSRSEMNVSTLELGDSALYLCASSLGDRNQPQHFGDGTRLSIL.

This chain connects TRBV29-1 to TRBJ1-4; D is unresolved. This CDR3 spans 13 amino acids. Germline-derived CDR1 and CDR2 are SQVTM and ANQGSEA. Trimming took off 4 bases at V and 5 bases at J, with 11 bases between the two ends. CDR3 protein: CSVARGFNEKLFF. CDR3 DNA: TGCAGCGTTGCACGAGGCTTCAATGAAAAACTGTTTTTT.

This chain joins TRBV4-1 and TRBJ1-1; possible D gene TRBD1, 5 bases. The V end was cut by 2 bases, the J end by 4 bases, with 11 bases between. This CDR3 comprises 14 residues. Germline CDR1 and CDR2: MGHRA and YSYEKL. This CDR3 is CASSQPSGITEAFF. DNA for the CDR3: TGCGCCAGCAGCCAACCATCAGGGATCACTGAAGCTTTCTTT.

The chain uses TRBV7-3 and TRBJ2-2; 11 bases align to TRBD1. Trimming at V came to 1 base and at J to 0 bases, leaving 4 bases not matched to a gene. The CDR3 consists of 18 residues. Germline CDR1 and CDR2: SGHTA and FQGTGA. The CDR3 sequence is CASSLMGQGGANTGELFF. The DNA of the CDR3 is TGTGCCAGCAGCTTAATGGGACAGGGGGGAGCGAACACCGGGGAGCTGTTTTTT. The full variable domain, completed using reference TRBV7-3 and TRBJ2-2, is GAGVSQTPSNKVTEKGKYVELRCDPISGHTALYWYRQSLGQGPEFLIYFQGTGAADDSGLPNDRFFAVRPEGSVSTLKIQRTERGDSAVYLCASSLMGQGGANTGELFFGEGSRLTVL.

The V gene is TRBV3-1 (or the pseudogene TRBV3-2), the J gene TRBJ2-5; TRBD2 matches 15 bases. CDR1 is LGHDT, CDR2 YNNKEL, per germline (reference sequence). The CDR3 totals 18 residues. The V and J ends lost 4 bases and 3 bases, in that order; junction bases with no gene match: 9. The CDR3 loop reads CASSLRTSGGGKKETQYF. In DNA, the CDR3 is TGTGCCAGCAGCCTCCGGACTAGCGGGGGGGGCAAGAAAGAGACCCAGTACTTC.

The chain has TRBV7-2 and TRBJ1-2, with 9 bases aligning to TRBD1. The germline V gene has CDR1 SGHTA and CDR2 FQGNSA. V trimming: 3 bases; J trimming: 11 bases; junction bases outside the gene matches: 16. This CDR3 spans 16 amino acids. The CDR3 sequence: CASSFPRQTGGAGYTF. In DNA form, the CDR3 reads TGTGCCAGCAGCTTCCCCCGTCAGACAGGGGGGGCGGGATACACCTTC.

This clone has just one count. The V call is TRBV7-2, the J call TRBJ2-3, with 10 bases identical to TRBD2. The length of the CDR3 is 16 residues. Germline assignment: CDR1 SGHTA and CDR2 FQGNSA. The V segment lost 1 base and the J segment 3 bases; nucleotides outside the gene matches: 4. CDR3 sequence reads: CASSLGSGGKTDTQYF. CDR3 coding DNA: TGTGCCAGCAGCTTAGGTAGCGGGGGGAAGACAGATACGCAGTATTTT. Based on the CDR3 plus reference TRBV7-2 and TRBJ2-3, the full variable domain is GAGVSQSPSNKVTEKGKDVELRCDPISGHTALYWYRQSLGQGLEFLIYFQGNSAPDKSGLPSDRFSAERTGGSVSTLTIQRTQQEDSAVYLCASSLGSGGKTDTQYFGPGTRLTVL.

The chain combines TRBV19 with TRBJ1-2; 8 bases fit TRBD1. Looked up from germline, CDR1 is LNHDA and CDR2 is SQIVND (reference sequence). V trimming: 8 bases; J trimming: 0 bases; junction bases outside the gene matches: 5. This CDR3 contains 14 residues. The CDR3 spells CASRGQGANYGYTF. CDR3 nucleotide sequence: TGTGCCAGTCGCGGACAGGGCGCTAACTATGGCTACACCTTC.

The rearrangement links TRBV7-8 to TRBJ1-2; D call uncertain. The CDR3 consists of 13 residues. Trimming took 1 base from V and 2 from J, leaving 5 bases between them. CDR1 and CDR2 from the germline V gene are SGHVS and FQNEAQ. The CDR3 here is CASSLGRNYGYTF. For the CDR3, the DNA is TGTGCCAGCAGCTTAGGCAGGAACTATGGCTACACCTTC.

V is TRBV24-1 and J is TRBJ2-3; 12 nucleotides agree with TRBD1. CDR1 is KGHDR and CDR2 is SFDVKD in the germline V gene. V lost 9 bases and J lost 6; bases outside the gene matches: 9. The CDR3 has 15 amino acids. The CDR3 coding sequence is TGTGCCACCTCTGCGGGACAGGGGGCAGGGGATACGCAGTATTTT. It specifies CATSAGQGAGDTQYF.

This chain joins TRBV9 and TRBJ2-1; the D gene is possibly TRBD2 (6 bases). The CDR3 is made up of 17 amino acids. Germline CDR1 reads SGDLS; CDR2 reads YYNGEE. With 5 bases removed from V and 0 bases from J, the gap between germline ends came to 18 bases. The CDR3 here is CASSPSDYPSSYNEQFF. The DNA of the CDR3 is TGTGCCAGCAGTCCCTCGGACTACCCGAGCTCCTACAATGAGCAGTTCTTC.

Worth noting for this clone: A junction boundary mismatches the germline segment, possibly from a read error. The chain joins TRBV6-5 to TRBJ2-5, with 7 bases aligning to TRBD1. From germline, CDR1 is MNHEY and CDR2 SVGAGI. This CDR3 has 15 amino acids. The CDR3 reads CASILTGSLQGTQYF. CDR3 nucleotides: TGTGCCAGCATTCTGACAGGGTCCCTCCAAGGGACCCAGTACTTC.

This clone has only one observation. This sequence joins TRBV10-1 and TRBJ2-7; D may be TRBD1 (6 bases). V dropped 0 bases and J dropped 6 bases, with 15 bases sitting between them. CDR1 is WNHNN and CDR2 is SYGVQD in the germline V gene (reference sequence). The CDR3 has 15 amino acids. CDR3 sequence reads: CASSESTGIPLEQYF. The CDR3 DNA follows: TGCGCCAGCAGTGAGTCCACAGGGATCCCCCTCGAGCAGTACTTC.

This chain links TRBV6-2 or TRBV6-3 with TRBJ2-7, with D perhaps TRBD2 (6 bases). The germline gives CDR1 MNHEY, CDR2 SVGEGT. The CDR3 has 14 residues. V was trimmed by 6 bases and J by 3 bases, leaving 15 bases between them. CDR3 nucleotides: TGTGCCAGCAGCCAGCGGGTCACTATCTACGAGCAGTACTTC. Its protein product is CASSQRVTIYEQYF.

The chain couples TRBV5-4 to TRBJ2-5, with 9 positions matching TRBD1. The CDR3 is made up of 15 amino acids. With 4 bases clipped from V and 5 bases from J, the junction kept 9 bases outside the gene matches. Germline V gene data show CDR1 as SGHNT and CDR2 as YYREEE (reference sequence). This CDR3 is CASSAGTGLWETQYF. The CDR3, as DNA: TGTGCCAGCAGCGCCGGGACAGGGTTGTGGGAGACCCAGTACTTC.

The chain combines TRBV30 with TRBJ2-5; the match to TRBD1 covers 11 bases. The CDR3 consists of 15 residues. Germline loops: CDR1 GTSNPN, CDR2 SVGIG (reference sequence). The V segment lost 1 base and the J segment 4 bases; nucleotides outside the gene matches: 5. The CDR3 bases are TGTGCCTGGAGTGCCGGGACAGGGGGAGTAGAGACCCAGTACTTC. It encodes CAWSAGTGGVETQYF.

The chain joins TRBV28 to TRBJ1-2; 10 bases are shared with TRBD1. The J segment lost 5 bases and the V segment lost 2 bases, leaving 8 bases of the junction unmatched. The CDR3 spans 16 residues. Germline-derived CDR1 and CDR2 are MDHEN and SYDVKM. The CDR3 bases are TGTGCCAGCAGTTTACCTCCCGGGACAGGGGAGTATGGCTACACCTTC. It encodes CASSLPPGTGEYGYTF.

CDR3 loop: CASSPGKGLGAFF. The CDR3 nucleotides read TGTGCCAGCAGCCCCGGGAAGGGCCTTGGAGCTTTCTTT. The genes are TRBV5-6 and TRBJ1-1, with D uncertain. Germline assignment: CDR1 SGHDT and CDR2 YYEEEE. The V end was cut by 4 bases, the J end by 10 bases, with 17 bases between. CDR3 length: 13 residues.

The chain carries TRBV5-4 and TRBJ2-5; D is undetermined. CDR3 length: 13 amino acids. The germline V gene encodes CDR1 SGHNT and CDR2 YYREEE (reference sequence). The V and J ends lost 0 bases and 0 bases respectively, with 3 bases between them. The CDR3 nucleotides are TGTGCCAGCAGCTTGGTCGACCAAGAGACCCAGTACTTC. Translating it yields CASSLVDQETQYF.

Written as DNA, the CDR3 is TGTGCCAGCAGAGGGACTAGCGGAATAAAAAAATACGAGCAGTACTTC. Translating it yields CASRGTSGIKKYEQYF. The chain employs TRBV28 and TRBJ2-7; 11 bases are a match to TRBD2. The junction had 11 bases not matched to a gene; V was cut back by 6 bases and J by 4 bases. The CDR3 consists of 16 residues. Germline CDR1 reads MDHEN; CDR2 reads SYDVKM.

The DNA for the CDR3 is TGTGCCAGCAGCGAGCAGGGGGCAAACTATGGCTACACCTTC. Protein product: CASSEQGANYGYTF. The V and J genes are TRBV9 and TRBJ1-2; TRBD1 matches at 8 bases. The J segment lost 2 bases and the V segment lost 3 bases, leaving 3 bases of the junction unmatched. Germline-derived CDR1 and CDR2 are SGDLS and YYNGEE. This CDR3 is 14 amino acids long. Combining the CDR3 with reference TRBV9 and TRBJ1-2 gives the whole variable domain DSGVTQTPKHLITATGQRVTLRCSPRSGDLSVYWYQQSLDQGLQFLIQYYNGEERAKGNILERFSAQQFPDLHSELNLSSLELGDSALYFCASSEQGANYGYTFGSGTRLTVV.

The V call is TRBV7-3, the J call TRBJ2-1, with 10 positions matching TRBD2. Germline loops: CDR1 SGHTA, CDR2 FQGTGA. After removal of 5 bases from V and 6 bases from J, the junction contained 19 bases not matched to a gene. The CDR3 is made up of 19 amino acids. CDR3 in DNA: TGTGCCAGCAGCCCTCCCCCACGGAATCTAGCGGGAGTCGGCAATGAGCAGTTCTTC. Translated, it gives CASSPPPRNLAGVGNEQFF. The full variable domain, in which reference TRBV7-3 and TRBJ2-1 provide the parts outside the CDR3, is GAGVSQTPSNKVTEKGKYVELRCDPISGHTALYWYRQSLGQGPEFLIYFQGTGAADDSGLPNDRFFAVRPEGSVSTLKIQRTERGDSAVYLCASSPPPRNLAGVGNEQFFGPGTRLTVL.